This T cell receptor (beta chain) appears in the sequencing data of a study of control samples from healthy donors and cancer patients (dated by TCRdb to 2020 to 2022). This clone was observed a single time. The clone's antigen remains unknown. Base qualities are missing; no much larger clone stands one base away. The library was obtained by the immunoSEQ multiplex PCR assay. In its TCRdb copy, this immuneACCESS table keeps in-frame sequences only and misses some clones. Where compared with another copy, unresolved V genes explain less than half of these, and the others have no known cause. A total of about 120,000 clones appear in this sample, approximately 90% of them only once. The top ten hold about an eighth of the sample. The CDR3 numbers 15 residues from cysteine through phenylalanine. Only CDR3 DNA is held: 45 bases, read in frame from base 1. The junction shows trimming of 5 bases on V and 3 bases on J, and the gene matches do not reach 7 bases of it. As encoded in the germline V gene (reference sequence), CDR1 is GTSNPN while CDR2 is SVGIG.

This sequence originates from a young man in good health. The sequenced sample was blood. This receptor chain uses TRBV30 and TRBJ2-3, with 11 bases in between that match TRBD2. The DNA is TGTGCCTGGGGGCCGGGACTAGCGGTGACAGATACGCAGTATTTT. This translates into CAWGPGLAVTDTQYF.